The clone carrying this T cell receptor beta chain was counted only a few times. This specimen comes from a study of T cells in Graves' hyperthyroidism and ophthalmopathy. There are 13 residues in the CDR3. The germline CDR1 and CDR2 sequences are SGHRS and YFSETQ. Trimming removed 9 bases at V and 4 bases at J, with 16 bases between. RNA transcripts were the template for amplifying TCR beta CDR3 regions. A set of HTBI primers served as the primers for a first-round RT-PCR of the TCR CDR3. TCRdb fed the multiplex PCR reads into MiXCR, producing one record per CDR3 protein. The sample holds roughly 380,000 distinct CDR3 sequences, approximately 12% seen once.

This clonotype was sampled from a man aged 25 to 40 with Graves' hyperthyroidism that later progressed to Graves' ophthalmopathy. The rearrangement links TRBV5-1 to TRBJ2-5, with a possible D match to TRBD1 (6 bases). The sample taken for sequencing was blood. The CDR3 DNA follows: TGCGCCACCTCAAAGGGGGATGGAGAGACCCAGTACTTC. Residues: CATSKGDGETQYF.